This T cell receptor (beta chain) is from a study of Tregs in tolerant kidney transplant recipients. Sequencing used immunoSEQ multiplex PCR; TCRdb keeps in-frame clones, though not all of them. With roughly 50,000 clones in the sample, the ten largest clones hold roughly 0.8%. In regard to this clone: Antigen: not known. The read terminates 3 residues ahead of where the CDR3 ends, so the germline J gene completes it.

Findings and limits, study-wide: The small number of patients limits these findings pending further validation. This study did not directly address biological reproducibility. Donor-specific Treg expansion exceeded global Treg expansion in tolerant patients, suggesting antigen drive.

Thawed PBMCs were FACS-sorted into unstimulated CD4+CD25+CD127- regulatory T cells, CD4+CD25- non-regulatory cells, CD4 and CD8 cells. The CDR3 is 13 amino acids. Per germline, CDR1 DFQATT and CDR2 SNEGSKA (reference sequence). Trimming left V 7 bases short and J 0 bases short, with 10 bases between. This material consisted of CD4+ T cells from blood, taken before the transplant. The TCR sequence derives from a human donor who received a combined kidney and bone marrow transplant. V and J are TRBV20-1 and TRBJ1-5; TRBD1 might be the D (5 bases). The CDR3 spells CSVPGGSNQPQHF. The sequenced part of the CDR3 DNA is TGCAGTGTGCCGGGGGGTAGCAATCAGCCC.